This T cell receptor beta chain was captured by sequencing in a study of T cell changes during pregnancy in multiple sclerosis. Repertoires were generated with immunoSEQ multiplex PCR, while TCRdb's copy carries only in-frame clones and drops some. The sample consists of about 93,000 clones, 80% to 95% of them appearing once. After removal of 6 bases from V and 5 bases from J, the junction contained 6 bases not matched to a gene. Germline loops: CDR1 LNHDA, CDR2 SQIVND (reference sequence). This CDR3 comprises 14 residues. This sample comprised peripheral blood, obtained before pregnancy. The source of this sequence is a female donor with multiple sclerosis, enrolled in a pregnancy study. The chain has TRBV19 and TRBJ1-5; 8 positions match TRBD1. The CDR3 DNA sequence: TGTGCCAGTAGACGGTCAGGGGGCGATCAGCCCCAGCATTTT. Translated: CASRRSGGDQPQHF.